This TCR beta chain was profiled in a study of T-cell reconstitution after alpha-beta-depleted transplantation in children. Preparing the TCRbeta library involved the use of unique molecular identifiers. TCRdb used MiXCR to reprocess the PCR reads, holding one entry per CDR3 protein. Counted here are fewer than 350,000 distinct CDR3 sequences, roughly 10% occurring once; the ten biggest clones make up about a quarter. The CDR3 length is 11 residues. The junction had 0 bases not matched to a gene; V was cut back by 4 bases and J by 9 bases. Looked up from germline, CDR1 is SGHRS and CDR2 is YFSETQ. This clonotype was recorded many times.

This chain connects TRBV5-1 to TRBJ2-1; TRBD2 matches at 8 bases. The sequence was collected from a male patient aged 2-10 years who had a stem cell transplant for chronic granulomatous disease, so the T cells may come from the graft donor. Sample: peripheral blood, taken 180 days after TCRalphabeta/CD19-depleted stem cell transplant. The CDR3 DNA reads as TGCGCCAGCAGCGCGGGAGGTGAGCAGTTCTTC. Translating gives CASSAGGEQFF.